One and the same sample provided the 18 T cell receptor beta chains below, sequenced in a study of T-cell reconstitution after alpha-beta-depleted transplantation in children (dated by TCRdb to between 2015 and 2016). What this sample's treatment or condition label stands for: allogeneic hematopoietic cell transplantation with graft depleted of TCRalphabeta T cells and CD19 B cells. Library construction relied on PCR. The run used an Illumina HiSeq 2500. TCR libraries were prepared with molecular barcoding, using unique molecular identifiers to normalize TCRbeta repertoire quantification. TCRdb's own reprocessing of the public reads used fastp at Q25 and MiXCR and kept productive beta chains. Rows merge per CDR3 protein into single entries with the most common DNA and genes. The sample table lists 580,000 or so distinct CDR3 sequences, about 23% of them with a count of one. The ten largest clones represent roughly 13% of the sample.

The sample here was PBMCs, mostly from graft donor cells, taken 360 days after TCRalphabeta/CD19-depleted stem cell transplant. All receptors derive from a boy under two years old who had a stem cell transplant for acute myeloid leukemia, so the T cells may come from the graft donor.

This clonotype has only a few counts. The chain employs TRBV12-3 or TRBV12-4 and TRBJ1-4; 8 nucleotides line up with TRBD1. This CDR3 contains 14 residues. V gave up 6 bases and J gave up 7 bases; unmatched junction bases: 7. The CDR3 sequence: CASRGDRSGEKLFF. CDR3 coding DNA: TGTGCCAGCAGGGGGGACAGGTCGGGTGAAAAACTGTTTTTT.

This clonotype was seen a handful of times. The rearrangement links TRBV7-9 to TRBJ1-1; no firm D call. Germline CDR1 and CDR2: SEHNR and FQNEAQ (reference sequence). The CDR3 covers 13 residues. Trimming shortened V by 3 bases and J by 4 bases, and 9 bases separated the two germline ends. CDR3 sequence (DNA): TGTGCCAGCAGCTTCCCGGAAGGCACTGAAGCTTTCTTT. It yields the protein CASSFPEGTEAFF.

The gene calls are TRBV12-3 or TRBV12-4 and TRBJ2-2; 8 bases fit TRBD1. CDR3 length: 14 amino acids. Germline trimming cut 5 bases from V and 3 bases from J; bases unmatched to any gene: 2. CDR3 DNA sequence: TGTGCCAGCAGTACGACAGGGGACACCGGGGAGCTGTTTTTT. Translation: CASSTTGDTGELFF.

A few counts support this clonotype. The chain couples TRBV15 to TRBJ2-5; D may be TRBD1 or TRBD2 (6 bases each). This CDR3 comprises 16 residues. CDR1 and CDR2 (germline): LNHNV, YYDKDF (reference sequence). V lost 8 bases and J 5 bases, leaving 24 bases between the germline ends. The CDR3, as DNA: TGTGCCACCGGGGAAGGGGGGCCGAAACGTTGGGAGACCCAGTACTTC. Translated: CATGEGGPKRWETQYF.

This chain connects TRBV4-2 to TRBJ2-3; 9 bases match TRBD1. Germline CDR1 and CDR2: LGHNA and YNFKEQ. CDR3 length equals 18 residues. Trimming took 3 bases from V and 3 from J; bases not matched to a gene: 13. The CDR3 loop reads CASSQGSGGQGKTDTQYF. Here the CDR3 DNA reads TGTGCCAGCAGCCAGGGGAGTGGGGGACAGGGAAAAACAGATACGCAGTATTTT.

V usage is TRBV29-1 and J usage is TRBJ2-7; possibly TRBD1 for D (6 bases). Germline V gene sequence: CDR1 SQVTM, CDR2 ANQGSEA. This CDR3 region has 14 residues. The V end was cut by 6 bases, the J end by 0 bases, with 15 bases between. The CDR3 DNA reads TGCAGCGTGATTCAGGGGTGGGGCTCCTACGAGCAGTACTTC. As protein: CSVIQGWGSYEQYF.

This chain connects TRBV5-1 to TRBJ2-7, with D perhaps matching TRBD2 (5 bases). Per germline, CDR1 SGHRS and CDR2 YFSETQ. V lost 1 base and J lost 4, with 12 bases in between. The CDR3 is made up of 14 amino acids. In DNA form, the CDR3 reads TGCGCCAGCAGCTTGAAGGAGCGAGGGTACGAGCAGTACGTC. It yields the protein CASSLKERGYEQYV.

The CDR3 sequence is CASSPTPLAGQTYEQYV. CDR3 DNA: TGTGCCAGCAGCCCTACTCCATTAGCCGGACAGACCTACGAGCAGTACGTC. The V gene is TRBV6-5, the J gene TRBJ2-7, with D maybe TRBD1 (6 bases). The CDR3 loop spans 17 amino acids. The V end was cut by 6 bases, the J end by 2 bases, with 23 bases between. Germline loops: CDR1 MNHEY, CDR2 SVGAGI.

This clonotype showed up just a few times. The CDR3 DNA sequence: TGCGCCAGCAGCCCGCGGCAGAGCGGTTCCGGGGAGCTGTTTTTT. Translation: CASSPRQSGSGELFF. The rearrangement joins TRBV4-1 to TRBJ2-2, with D perhaps matching TRBD2 (5 bases). Germline loops: CDR1 MGHRA, CDR2 YSYEKL. CDR3 length: 15 amino acids. The V end was cut by 4 bases, the J end by 6 bases, with 15 bases between.

The chain employs TRBV30 and TRBJ2-1, with 7 bases identical to TRBD2. Germline values: CDR1 GTSNPN, CDR2 SVGIG (reference sequence). V was pared by 3 bases and J by 0 bases, with 11 bases of the junction left unmatched. The CDR3 runs to 17 residues. CDR3 nucleotides: TGTGCCTGGAGGACATCTTTGGGGGGGAGCTCCTACAATGAGCAGTTCTTC. Its protein is CAWRTSLGGSSYNEQFF.

This clonotype appeared a single time. V usage is TRBV20-1 and J usage is TRBJ2-2, with 9 positions matching TRBD1. CDR3 length: 14 residues. Per the germline V gene, CDR1 is DFQATT and CDR2 is SNEGSKA (reference sequence). V was pared by 3 bases and J by 6 bases, with 5 bases of the junction left unmatched. The DNA of the CDR3 is TGCAGTGCTAGTCGGTACAGGGGGCCCGGGGAGCTGTTTTTT. It translates to CSASRYRGPGELFF.

This chain links TRBV5-1 with TRBJ2-3; D possibly corresponds to TRBD2 (5 bases). This CDR3 contains 14 residues. V lost 9 bases, J lost 2 bases, and 16 bases lay in between. CDR1 is SGHRS, CDR2 YFSETQ, per germline. CDR3 sequence reads: CATGWSETTDTQYF. CDR3 in DNA: TGCGCCACGGGGTGGTCGGAGACCACAGATACGCAGTATTTT. The full variable domain, with the rest looked up from reference TRBV5-1 and TRBJ2-3, is KAGVTQTPRYLIKTRGQQVTLSCSPISGHRSVSWYQQTPGQGLQFLFEYFSETQRNKGNFPGRFSGRQFSNSRSEMNVSTLELGDSALYLCATGWSETTDTQYFGPGTRLTVL.

This clonotype was found a few times. The chain is built from TRBV20-1 and TRBJ2-2; no clear D gene. Per germline, CDR1 DFQATT and CDR2 SNEGSKA (reference sequence). Between the trimmed V and J ends, which lost 5 bases and 0 bases, there was a span of 7 bases. The CDR3 is 13 residues long. CDR3 protein: CSARHTNTGELFF. For the CDR3, the DNA is TGCAGTGCTCGGCACACGAACACCGGGGAGCTGTTTTTT.

In its sample, this clonotype was seen many times. The chain recombines TRBV29-1 with TRBJ1-5, with TRBD1 as a possible D gene (6 bases). Germline CDR1 SQVTM, CDR2 ANQGSEA. This CDR3 has 13 amino acids. The CDR3 is CSTSTGNNQPQHF. CDR3 nucleotides: TGCAGTACAAGTACAGGGAACAATCAGCCCCAGCATTTT.

V and J are TRBV12-3 or TRBV12-4 and TRBJ1-1, with 8 nucleotides matching TRBD1. The CDR3 has 15 amino acids. J was trimmed by 6 bases and V by 6 bases; bases with no gene match: 12. In nucleotides, the CDR3 is TGTGCCAGCAGCTCCGTTCGGACAGGGTCGGCTGAAGCTTTCTTT. It codes for CASSSVRTGSAEAFF.

This clonotype was picked up a small number of times. The CDR3 bases are TGTGCTAGTGGTTCCCCGGAGGCAGATACGCAGTATTTT. Translating gives CASGSPEADTQYF. The J gene is TRBJ2-3, the V gene TRBV12-5; TRBD2 might be the D (5 bases). Germline assignment: CDR1 LGHNT and CDR2 FRNRAP. Trimming removed 4 bases from V and 4 bases from J, with 9 bases in between. CDR3 length: 13 residues.

This clonotype appeared a few times. This chain connects TRBV7-3 to TRBJ2-1; 7 nucleotides align to TRBD2. With V trimmed by 5 bases and J by 5 bases, 6 bases remained unmatched. Germline V gives CDR1 SGHTA, CDR2 FQGTGA. This CDR3 has 14 residues. The CDR3 region has the DNA TGTGCCAGCAGCAGGGGAGGGACCCACAATGAGCAGTTCTTC. Translation: CASSRGGTHNEQFF.

At least ten counts were recorded for this clonotype. The CDR3 DNA sequence: TGCGCCAGCAGCCAAGGACTAGCAGGAGTTAGCACAGATACGCAGTATTTT. Translation: CASSQGLAGVSTDTQYF. The V and J genes are TRBV4-1 and TRBJ2-3, with 7 bases that match TRBD2. The ends lost 1 base at V and 0 bases at J; junction bases unmatched: 7. This CDR3 is 17 amino acids long. In germline, CDR1 is MGHRA, CDR2 YSYEKL.